This passage covers 17 T cell receptor beta chains from one sample sequenced in a study of type 1 and type 2 diabetes patients. The PCR template was genomic DNA. A primer set of 30 forward and 13 reverse primers amplified the CDR3. TCRdb redid the calling of the multiplex PCR reads with MiXCR, one entry per CDR3 protein. The sample comprises more than 250,000 distinct CDR3 sequences, 47% of which are singletons, and approximately 13% rests with the top ten. Sequencing input: peripheral blood mononuclear cells (PBMCs). The receptors derive from a man aged 18 to 29 with type 2 diabetes.

This clonotype was seen just once. V and J are TRBV7-2 and TRBJ2-7; D is undetermined. Trimming took off 5 bases at V and 4 bases at J, with 18 bases between the two ends. This CDR3 region has 15 residues. Per the germline V gene, CDR1 is SGHTA and CDR2 is FQGNSA. CDR3 coding DNA: TGTGCCAGCAGCCACCATCCCTCCTGGATGTACGAGCAGTACTTC. The encoded protein is CASSHHPSWMYEQYF. The full variable domain, in which reference TRBV7-2 and TRBJ2-7 provide the parts outside the CDR3, is GAGVSQSPSNKVTEKGKDVELRCDPISGHTALYWYRQSLGQGLEFLIYFQGNSAPDKSGLPSDRFSAERTGGSVSTLTIQRTQQEDSAVYLCASSHHPSWMYEQYFGPGTRLTVT.

The sample holds a few counts of this clonotype. This chain connects TRBV29-1 to TRBJ1-3; D is uncertain. Germline V lookup: CDR1 SQVTM, CDR2 ANQGSEA. The CDR3 covers 11 residues. The V gene lost 3 bases and the J gene lost 1 base, with 1 base spanning the gap. The CDR3 coding sequence is TGCAGCGTTGATTCTGGAAACACCATATATTTT. It yields the protein CSVDSGNTIYF.

This chain uses TRBV20-1 with TRBJ1-4; TRBD1 matches at 8 bases. J lost 3 bases, V lost 6 bases, and 3 bases had no gene match. Germline V lookup: CDR1 DFQATT, CDR2 SNEGSKA (reference sequence). The CDR3 is 13 amino acids. The CDR3 sequence is CSARGRANEKLFF. The CDR3 region has the DNA TGCAGTGCCAGGGGGCGAGCTAATGAAAAACTGTTTTTT.

This chain joins TRBV15 and TRBJ1-3; a possible D gene is TRBD1 (6 bases). Deletions cut 9 bases from V and 2 bases from J, with 11 bases between. The CDR3 is 13 amino acids. The germline CDR1 and CDR2 sequences are LNHNV and YYDKDF (reference sequence). The CDR3 reads CATSQGTGNTIYF. CDR3 DNA: TGTGCCACTTCCCAGGGGACTGGAAACACCATATATTTT.

There are a few counts of this clonotype. The chain recombines TRBV2 with TRBJ1-2, with a tentative D call TRBD1 (6 bases). Deletions cut 7 bases from V and 8 bases from J, with 14 bases between. Germline CDR1 is SNHLY and CDR2 is FYNNEI. The CDR3 has 12 amino acids. The CDR3 coding sequence is TGTGCCAGCACCACCAGGGGAGGAGGCTACACCTTC. It specifies CASTTRGGGYTF. Full variable domain (missing parts from reference TRBV2 and TRBJ1-2): EPEVTQTPSHQVTQMGQEVILRCVPISNHLYFYWYRQILGQKVEFLVSFYNNEISEKSEIFDDQFSVERPDGSNFTLKIRSTKLEDSAMYFCASTTRGGGYTFGSGTRLTVV.

This sequence joins TRBV6-1 and TRBJ2-7; 9 nucleotides agree with TRBD1. Germline V lookup: CDR1 MNHNS, CDR2 SASEGT. This CDR3 has 15 residues. J lost 1 base, V lost 10 bases, and 11 bases had no gene match. In DNA form, the CDR3 reads TGTGCCACGAACTCCATGACAGGGGGTTCCTACGAGCAGTACTTC. This codes for CATNSMTGGSYEQYF.

V and J are TRBV5-1 and TRBJ1-1, with 7 bases lining up with TRBD1. Germline V lookup: CDR1 SGHRS, CDR2 YFSETQ. The CDR3 is 14 residues long. The junction had 7 bases not matched to a gene; V was cut back by 0 bases and J by 8 bases. The CDR3 reads CASSLADREDEAFF. CDR3 coding DNA: TGCGCCAGCAGCTTGGCCGACAGGGAAGACGAAGCTTTCTTT.

This clonotype has more than one count but fewer than ten. The chain joins TRBV19 to TRBJ2-7, with TRBD1 matching over 11 bases. With V trimmed by 2 bases and J by 3 bases, 6 bases remained unmatched. Germline loops: CDR1 LNHDA, CDR2 SQIVND (reference sequence). The CDR3 is 16 amino acids. The CDR3 nucleotides read TGTGCCAGTAGTATACTCCCGGGACAGGGGGTCTACGAGCAGTACTTC. Its protein product is CASSILPGQGVYEQYF.

This clonotype appeared a few times. This chain uses TRBV29-1 with TRBJ2-3; tentatively, D is TRBD1 (6 bases). The V end was cut by 4 bases, the J end by 0 bases, with 8 bases between. The CDR3 spans 13 residues. CDR1 SQVTM and CDR2 ANQGSEA come from the germline V gene. CDR3 residues: CSVGTASTDTQYF. In nucleotides, the CDR3 is TGCAGCGTTGGGACAGCCAGCACAGATACGCAGTATTTT.

This clonotype was seen more than once but under ten times. This chain uses TRBV30 with TRBJ2-1, with 8 bases identical to TRBD2. V trimming: 2 bases; J trimming: 6 bases; junction bases outside the gene matches: 9. From germline, CDR1 is GTSNPN and CDR2 SVGIG (reference sequence). The CDR3 has 15 residues. The CDR3, as DNA: TGTGCCTGGAGTAGCGCCGGGACTAGGGCCAATGAGCAGTTCTTC. Protein sequence: CAWSSAGTRANEQFF.

There are many counts of this clonotype. The rearrangement joins TRBV2 to TRBJ1-6; no firm D call. Germline CDR1 SNHLY, CDR2 FYNNEI. The CDR3 extends over 13 amino acids. Trimming left V 6 bases short and J 11 bases short, with 14 bases between. CDR3 residues: CASSTDLAAPLHF. CDR3 coding DNA: TGTGCCAGCAGCACTGACCTGGCGGCACCCCTCCACTTT. Full variable domain (remainder filled in from reference TRBV2 and TRBJ1-6): EPEVTQTPSHQVTQMGQEVILRCVPISNHLYFYWYRQILGQKVEFLVSFYNNEISEKSEIFDDQFSVERPDGSNFTLKIRSTKLEDSAMYFCASSTDLAAPLHFGNGTRLTVT.

The chain combines TRBV10-3 with TRBJ2-1; D remains unclear. V lost 0 bases, J lost 6 bases, and 3 bases lay in between. Germline lookup yields CDR1 ENHRY and CDR2 SYGVKD. The CDR3 sequence is 12 residues long. The CDR3: CAISESRNEQFF. The CDR3 DNA is TGTGCCATCAGTGAGTCACGCAATGAGCAGTTCTTC.

Here the CDR3 DNA reads TGCGCCAGCAGCTTGGTCGTGTTGCCCTACGAGCAGTACTTC. Translating it yields CASSLVVLPYEQYF. The rearrangement uses TRBV5-1 and TRBJ2-7; D is undetermined. The CDR3 runs to 14 residues. Germline V gene sequence: CDR1 SGHRS, CDR2 YFSETQ. The V end was cut by 0 bases, the J end by 2 bases, with 9 bases between.

CDR3 amino acids: CASSQVEGSDYGYTF. The CDR3 region has the DNA TGCGCCAGCAGCCAAGTTGAGGGGTCGGACTATGGCTACACCTTC. The chain has TRBV4-1 and TRBJ1-2; weak D call: TRBD1 (5 bases). Per germline, CDR1 MGHRA and CDR2 YSYEKL. This CDR3 spans 15 amino acids. V lost 1 base and J 3 bases, leaving 12 bases between the germline ends.

This sequence joins TRBV19 and TRBJ1-6; 8 nucleotides align to TRBD1. With 5 bases clipped from V and 10 bases from J, the junction kept 7 bases outside the gene matches. The CDR3 is made up of 14 amino acids. Germline values: CDR1 LNHDA, CDR2 SQIVND (reference sequence). The DNA for the CDR3 is TGTGCCAGTAGTTCGGGACAGGTAGTCTCACCCCTCCACTTT. This translates into CASSSGQVVSPLHF. The whole variable domain, filled in from reference TRBV19 and TRBJ1-6, reads DGGITQSPKYLFRKEGQNVTLSCEQNLNHDAMYWYRQDPGQGLRLIYYSQIVNDFQKGDIAEGYSVSREKKESFPLTVTSAQKNPTAFYLCASSSGQVVSPLHFGNGTRLTVT.

This clonotype was observed a few times. J is TRBJ2-3 and V is TRBV27; D not certain. Germline-derived CDR1 and CDR2 are MNHEY and SMNVEV (reference sequence). The V end lost 6 bases, the J end lost 3 bases, and 4 bases lay between the germline ends. This CDR3 has 11 residues. CDR3 DNA: TGTGCCAGCAGGCATACAGATACGCAGTATTTT. This translates into CASRHTDTQYF.

V and J are TRBV2 and TRBJ1-5, with D hard to call. This CDR3 is 13 amino acids long. Germline CDR1 reads SNHLY; CDR2 reads FYNNEI. V lost 10 bases and J 0 bases, leaving 10 bases between the germline ends. The CDR3 DNA reads TGTGCCATCGGTTGGAATAGCAATCAGCCCCAGCATTTT. Translated: CAIGWNSNQPQHF.